The 15 T cell receptor beta chains presented below share a single source sample, sequenced in a study of shared clonotypes between healthy human individuals. Libraries were prepared by immunoSEQ multiplex PCR; TCRdb keeps only in-frame clonotypes and omits some of them. Seen here are around 1.4 million clones, just under 99% observed once, and the top ten hold approximately 0.4%. Sequenced sample: naive CD4+ T cells sorted from blood. Described subset: CD45RA+ positively selected. All receptors come from a man aged 30-40 years in good health.

The chain is built from TRBV5-1 and TRBJ1-1; 7 nucleotides line up with TRBD1. Germline V lookup: CDR1 SGHRS, CDR2 YFSETQ. The CDR3 loop spans 16 amino acids. V dropped 0 bases and J dropped 0; count of bases not matched to a gene: 5. The CDR3 bases are TGCGCCAGCAGCTTGGCTCCGGGACAGATGAACACTGAAGCTTTCTTT. Protein: CASSLAPGQMNTEAFF.

The chain carries TRBV29-1 and TRBJ2-1; 10 bases fit TRBD2. The junction had 10 bases not matched to a gene; V was cut back by 7 bases and J by 7 bases. The V gene's germline CDR1 is SQVTM and CDR2 ANQGSEA. The CDR3 totals 14 residues. For the CDR3, the DNA is TGCAGCGCTGGCCCTAGCGGGAGTATGAATGAGCAGTTCTTC. Protein product: CSAGPSGSMNEQFF.

This chain uses TRBV6-1 with TRBJ2-1; TRBD2 is a possible D gene (6 bases). This CDR3 is 14 amino acids long. The germline V gene has CDR1 MNHNS and CDR2 SASEGT. V lost 8 bases, J lost 3 bases, and 14 bases lay in between. The CDR3: CASLPSVLYNEQFF. In DNA form, the CDR3 reads TGTGCCAGCCTTCCTAGCGTGCTCTACAATGAGCAGTTCTTC.

This rearrangement joins TRBV5-1 to TRBJ2-3; no definite D call. The V end was cut by 5 bases, the J end by 0 bases, with 7 bases between. Germline lookup yields CDR1 SGHRS and CDR2 YFSETQ. The length of the CDR3 is 13 residues. The CDR3 nucleotides are TGCGCCAGCAGAACCGCTAGCACAGATACGCAGTATTTT. Protein: CASRTASTDTQYF.

The V call is TRBV6-1, the J call TRBJ1-1; 7 bases fit TRBD1. This CDR3 is 13 amino acids long. With 6 bases clipped from V and 7 bases from J, the junction kept 8 bases outside the gene matches. CDR1 MNHNS and CDR2 SASEGT come from the germline V gene. The CDR3 DNA follows: TGTGCCAGCAGAGGGACAGTAAAAGGTGAAGCTTTCTTT. Translated, it gives CASRGTVKGEAFF.

This clone was counted a single time. V and J are TRBV19 and TRBJ2-2, with D possibly being TRBD2 (5 bases). V lost 6 bases to trimming and J lost 5 bases, with 13 bases between them. CDR3 size: 14 residues. Germline V lookup: CDR1 LNHDA, CDR2 SQIVND (reference sequence). The CDR3 sequence: CASSDWEKTGELFF. The DNA for the CDR3 is TGTGCCAGTAGCGACTGGGAGAAAACCGGGGAGCTGTTTTTT.

The rearrangement links TRBV19 to TRBJ2-5; D is possibly TRBD1 (7 bases). Germline V gene lookup returns CDR1 LNHDA and CDR2 SQIVND (reference sequence). The CDR3 runs to 13 residues. Trimming took 5 bases from V and 5 from J, leaving 12 bases between them. CDR3 region: CASSSRGRETQYF. The CDR3 DNA is TGTGCCAGTAGTTCCAGGGGGAGGGAGACCCAGTACTTC.

The chain employs TRBV28 and TRBJ1-2, with TRBD1 matching 7 bases. With V trimmed by 8 bases and J by 7 bases, 7 bases remained unmatched. The CDR3 is 12 amino acids. The germline gives CDR1 MDHEN, CDR2 SYDVKM. CDR3 sequence (DNA): TGTGCCAGCGGAGGAGGGGGCCTTGGCTACACCTTC. Its translation is CASGGGGLGYTF.

On this clone: Other DNA variants within this sample encode the same CDR3. This chain uses TRBV7-6 with TRBJ2-2; 7 bases align to TRBD1. The CDR3 covers 15 residues. The germline V gene encodes CDR1 SGHVS and CDR2 FNYEAQ. J gave up 2 bases and V 1 base, and 1 base lay outside the gene matches. The CDR3 spells CASSLGQGNTGELFF. CDR3 nucleotide sequence: TGTGCCAGCAGCTTAGGACAGGGAAACACCGGGGAGCTGTTTTTT.

The V call is TRBV14, the J call TRBJ1-2, with 7 bases fitting TRBD1. Germline V gene lookup returns CDR1 SGHDN and CDR2 FVKESK. Germline trimming cut 7 bases from V and 6 bases from J; bases unmatched to any gene: 11. The CDR3 is made up of 14 amino acids. This CDR3 is CASTDLQGMDGYTF. DNA for the CDR3: TGTGCCAGCACGGATTTACAGGGGATGGATGGCTACACCTTC.

This clone came up once. The V and J genes are TRBV28 and TRBJ1-3; 9 bases align to TRBD1. With 7 bases clipped from V and 2 bases from J, the junction kept 9 bases outside the gene matches. The V gene's germline CDR1 is MDHEN and CDR2 SYDVKM. The CDR3 is 16 residues long. Here the CDR3 reads CASTNIQGAPGNTIYF. DNA of the CDR3: TGTGCCAGCACAAATATACAGGGGGCGCCTGGAAACACCATATATTTT.

The V call is TRBV18, the J call TRBJ2-1; 11 nucleotides line up with TRBD2. The trim removed 5 bases at V and 0 bases at J, leaving 12 bases unmatched. Germline V gene lookup returns CDR1 KGHSH and CDR2 LQKENI. The CDR3 has 19 amino acids. The CDR3 is CASSEGRLAGSSSYNEQFF. DNA of the CDR3: TGTGCCAGCTCAGAGGGGAGACTAGCGGGATCTAGCTCCTACAATGAGCAGTTCTTC.

The genes are TRBV6-6 and TRBJ2-7; D is undetermined. Trimming cost V 0 bases and J 4 bases, with 10 bases left between them. The length of the CDR3 is 14 residues. In germline, CDR1 is MNHNY, CDR2 SVGAGI (reference sequence). CDR3 bases: TGTGCCAGCAGTTACTCAAGGGTAGGGTACGAGCAGTACTTC. Translating it yields CASSYSRVGYEQYF.

For this clone: This sample includes further DNA sequences coding for the same CDR3. The chain combines TRBV19 with TRBJ2-2, with TRBD1 as a possible D gene (5 bases). Germline V CDR1 and CDR2: LNHDA, SQIVND (reference sequence). This CDR3 is 15 amino acids long. Trimming removed 6 bases from V and 0 bases from J, with 11 bases in between. The CDR3 nucleotides read TGTGCCAGTAGGAGGCAGGGATCGAACACCGGGGAGCTGTTTTTT. Translating it yields CASRRQGSNTGELFF.

This chain joins TRBV25-1 and TRBJ2-7; 7 nucleotides match TRBD1. Trimming at V came to 10 bases and at J to 0 bases, leaving 6 bases not matched to a gene. The germline CDR1 and CDR2 sequences are MGHDK and SYGVNS. The CDR3 runs to 13 residues. CDR3 sequence (DNA): TGTGCCACCGAGACAGGGCCCTCCTACGAGCAGTACTTC. It translates to CATETGPSYEQYF.